This section outlines one T cell receptor beta chain sequence together with its context. Repertoires were generated with immunoSEQ multiplex PCR, while TCRdb's copy carries only in-frame clones and drops some. The table shows roughly 68,000 clones, with around 87% occurring only once. The data are from a study of technical replicates of blood from a few donors. This clonotype originated in a human donor in good health. Some clones in this sample may be carry-over from other donors' samples. Sequenced material: PBMCs.

The CDR3 is CASRGRELPPHEQYF. The CDR3, as DNA: TGTGCCAGCAGGGGCCGGGAACTTCCCCCCCACGAGCAGTACTTC. The V gene is TRBV6-1, the J gene TRBJ2-7, with D tentatively TRBD2 (5 bases). Germline V gene sequence: CDR1 MNHNS, CDR2 SASEGT. The CDR3 has 15 residues. The V end lost 6 bases, the J end lost 5 bases, and 20 bases lay between the germline ends.